This TCR beta chain was obtained from a study of blood T cell repertoires in COVID-19. Study summary: Sites across the United States, Italy and Spain contributed samples from acute and convalescent COVID-19.

Sequencing was performed with immunoSEQ multiplex PCR; in TCRdb, only in-frame clones are kept and a portion is missing. The sample holds 40,000 to 55,000 clones, approximately 84% seen once. Trimming shortened V by 4 bases and J by 7 bases, and 14 bases separated the two germline ends. This CDR3 is 14 amino acids long. Germline lookup yields CDR1 LGHDT and CDR2 YNNKEL (reference sequence). The material sequenced was peripheral blood. This TCR was sampled from a man over 45 with active COVID-19. This chain connects TRBV3-1 (or the pseudogene TRBV3-2) to TRBJ1-5; tentative D call: TRBD1 (6 bases). Written as DNA, the CDR3 is TGTGCCAGCAGCCGGAGTGGGGGCGGGCAGCCCCAGCATTTT. Translated: CASSRSGGGQPQHF.